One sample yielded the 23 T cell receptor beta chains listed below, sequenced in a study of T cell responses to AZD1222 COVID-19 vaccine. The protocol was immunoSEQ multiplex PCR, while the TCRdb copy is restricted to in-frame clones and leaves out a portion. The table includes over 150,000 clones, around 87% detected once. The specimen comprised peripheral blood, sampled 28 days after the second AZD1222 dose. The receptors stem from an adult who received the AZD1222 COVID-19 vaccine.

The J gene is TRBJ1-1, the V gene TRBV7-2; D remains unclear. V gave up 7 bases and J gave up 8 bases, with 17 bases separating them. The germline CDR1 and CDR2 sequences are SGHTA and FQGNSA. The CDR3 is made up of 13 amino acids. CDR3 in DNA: TGTGCCAGCACCCTTACTCCGTCTATCGAAGCTTTCTTT. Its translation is CASTLTPSIEAFF.

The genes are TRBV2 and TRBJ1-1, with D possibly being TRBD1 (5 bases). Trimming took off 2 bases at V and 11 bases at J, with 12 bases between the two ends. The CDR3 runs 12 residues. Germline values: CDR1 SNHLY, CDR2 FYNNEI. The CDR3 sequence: CASSERQGLAFF. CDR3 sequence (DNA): TGTGCCAGCAGTGAAAGGCAGGGTTTGGCTTTCTTT.

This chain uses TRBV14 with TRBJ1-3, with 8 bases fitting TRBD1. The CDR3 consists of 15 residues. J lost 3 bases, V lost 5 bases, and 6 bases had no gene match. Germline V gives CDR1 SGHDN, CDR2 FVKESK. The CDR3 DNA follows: TGTGCCAGCAGCGCCTACAGGGGGAGTGGAAACACCATATATTTT. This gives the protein CASSAYRGSGNTIYF.

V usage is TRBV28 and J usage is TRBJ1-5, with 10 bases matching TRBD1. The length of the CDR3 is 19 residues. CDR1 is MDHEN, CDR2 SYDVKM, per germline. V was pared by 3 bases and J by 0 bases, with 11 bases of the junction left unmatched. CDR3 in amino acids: CASSFPKGQGLYSNQPQHF. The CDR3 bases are TGTGCCAGCAGTTTCCCTAAGGGACAGGGGCTTTATAGCAATCAGCCCCAGCATTTT. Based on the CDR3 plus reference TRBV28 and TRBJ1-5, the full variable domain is DVKVTQSSRYLVKRTGEKVFLECVQDMDHENMFWYRQDPGLGLRLIYFSYDVKMKEKGDIPEGYSVSREKKERFSLILESASTNQTSMYLCASSFPKGQGLYSNQPQHFGDGTRLSIL.

CDR3 sequence (DNA): TGTGCCAGCAGTCACCGGGACAGCCCTTCCAAAGAACTGTTTTTT. Its protein is CASSHRDSPSKELFF. This chain connects TRBV7-9 to TRBJ1-4, with 7 bases aligning to TRBD1. The CDR3 is 15 amino acids. Trimming removed 6 bases from V and 12 bases from J; junction bases left unmatched: 16. The germline V gene encodes CDR1 SEHNR and CDR2 FQNEAQ (reference sequence).

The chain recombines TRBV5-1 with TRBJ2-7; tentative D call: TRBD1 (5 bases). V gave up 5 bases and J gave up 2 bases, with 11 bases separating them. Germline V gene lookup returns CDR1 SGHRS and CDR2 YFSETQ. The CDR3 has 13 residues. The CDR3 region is CASRSDSTYEQYF. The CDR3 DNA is TGCGCCAGCAGGAGCGACAGCACCTACGAGCAGTACTTC.

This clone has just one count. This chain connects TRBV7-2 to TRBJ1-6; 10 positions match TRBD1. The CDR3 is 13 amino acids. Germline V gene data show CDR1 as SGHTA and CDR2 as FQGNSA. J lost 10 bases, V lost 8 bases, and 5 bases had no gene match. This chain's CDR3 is CASQPGQGSPLHF. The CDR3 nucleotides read TGTGCCAGCCAACCGGGACAGGGGTCACCCCTCCACTTT.

The CDR3 DNA follows: TGCGCCAGCAGGGGGACTAGGAGCGACAATGAGCAGTTCTTC. This encodes CASRGTRSDNEQFF. The J gene is TRBJ2-1, the V gene TRBV10-1; TRBD2 agrees at 8 bases. The J segment lost 5 bases and the V segment lost 6 bases, leaving 6 bases of the junction unmatched. Per the germline V gene, CDR1 is WNHNN and CDR2 is SYGVQD (reference sequence). CDR3 length: 14 amino acids.

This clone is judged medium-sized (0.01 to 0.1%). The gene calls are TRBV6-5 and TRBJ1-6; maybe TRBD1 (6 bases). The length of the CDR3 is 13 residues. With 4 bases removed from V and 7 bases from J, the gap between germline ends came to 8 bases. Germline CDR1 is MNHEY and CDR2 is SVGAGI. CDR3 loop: CASSWTENSPLHF. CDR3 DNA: TGTGCCAGCAGTTGGACAGAAAATTCACCCCTCCACTTT.

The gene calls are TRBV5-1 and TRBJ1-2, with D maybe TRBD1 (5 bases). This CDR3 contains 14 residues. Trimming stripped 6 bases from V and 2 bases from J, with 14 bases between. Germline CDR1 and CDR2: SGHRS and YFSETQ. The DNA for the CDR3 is TGCGCCAGCAACCCAGGGAGGGAGAACTATGGCTACACCTTC. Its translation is CASNPGRENYGYTF.

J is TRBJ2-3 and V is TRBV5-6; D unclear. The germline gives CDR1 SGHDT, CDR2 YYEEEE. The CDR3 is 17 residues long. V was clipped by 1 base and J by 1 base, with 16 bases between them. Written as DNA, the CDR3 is TGTGCCAGCAGCTTGATTTCAGGTCTGATGCGCACAGATACGCAGTATTTT. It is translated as CASSLISGLMRTDTQYF.

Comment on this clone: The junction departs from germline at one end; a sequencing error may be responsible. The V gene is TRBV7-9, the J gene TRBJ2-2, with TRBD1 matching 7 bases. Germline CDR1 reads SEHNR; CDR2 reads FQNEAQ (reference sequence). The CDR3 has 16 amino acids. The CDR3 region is CASSLWTGPNTGELFF. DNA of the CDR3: TGCGCCAGCAGCCTGTGGACAGGACCGAACACCGGGGAGCTGTTTTTT.

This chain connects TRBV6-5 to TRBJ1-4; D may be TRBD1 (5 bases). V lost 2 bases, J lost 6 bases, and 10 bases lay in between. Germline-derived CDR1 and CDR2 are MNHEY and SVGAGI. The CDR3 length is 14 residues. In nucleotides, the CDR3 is TGTGCCAGCAGTTACGGGGGGTCAGATGAAAAACTGTTTTTT. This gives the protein CASSYGGSDEKLFF.

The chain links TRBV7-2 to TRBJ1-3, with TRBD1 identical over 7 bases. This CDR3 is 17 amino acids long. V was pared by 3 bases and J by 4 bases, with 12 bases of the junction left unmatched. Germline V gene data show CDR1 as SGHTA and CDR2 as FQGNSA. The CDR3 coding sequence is TGTGCCAGCAGCTTTCGAGGGGGCGGTCGATCGGGAAACACCATATATTTT. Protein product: CASSFRGGGRSGNTIYF.

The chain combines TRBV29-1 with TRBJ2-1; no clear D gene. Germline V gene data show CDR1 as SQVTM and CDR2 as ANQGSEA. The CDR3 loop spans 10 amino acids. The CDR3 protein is CTGLDNEQFF. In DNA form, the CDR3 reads TGCACCGGCCTGGACAATGAGCAGTTCTTC.

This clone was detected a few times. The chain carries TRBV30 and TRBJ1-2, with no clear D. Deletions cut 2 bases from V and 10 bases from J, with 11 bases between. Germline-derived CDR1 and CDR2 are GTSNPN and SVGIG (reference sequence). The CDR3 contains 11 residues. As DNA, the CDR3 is TGTGCCTGGAGTCCCCTAGCGGACTACACCTTC. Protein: CAWSPLADYTF.

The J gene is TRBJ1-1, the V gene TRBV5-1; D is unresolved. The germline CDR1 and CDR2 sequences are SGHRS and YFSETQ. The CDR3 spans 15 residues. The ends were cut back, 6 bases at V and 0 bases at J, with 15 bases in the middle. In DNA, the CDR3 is TGCGCCAGCAAAGTCGGCAGGCCGATGAACACTGAAGCTTTCTTT. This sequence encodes CASKVGRPMNTEAFF.

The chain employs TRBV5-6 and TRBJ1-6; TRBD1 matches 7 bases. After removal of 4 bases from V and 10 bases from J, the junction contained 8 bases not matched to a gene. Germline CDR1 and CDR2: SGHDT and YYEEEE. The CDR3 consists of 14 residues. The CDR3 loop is CASSRRQGWSPLHF. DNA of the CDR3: TGTGCCAGCAGCCGGAGACAGGGTTGGTCACCCCTCCACTTT.

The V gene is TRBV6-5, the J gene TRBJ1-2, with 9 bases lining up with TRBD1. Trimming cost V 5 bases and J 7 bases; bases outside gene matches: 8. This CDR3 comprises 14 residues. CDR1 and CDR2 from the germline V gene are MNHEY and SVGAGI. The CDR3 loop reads CASSRGQGTSGYTF. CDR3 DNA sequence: TGTGCCAGCAGTAGAGGACAGGGGACTTCTGGCTACACCTTC.

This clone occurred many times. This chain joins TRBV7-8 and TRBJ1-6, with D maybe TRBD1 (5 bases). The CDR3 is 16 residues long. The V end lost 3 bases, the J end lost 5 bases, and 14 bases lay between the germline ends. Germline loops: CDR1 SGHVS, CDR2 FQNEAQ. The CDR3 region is CASSFFIDSNNSPLHF. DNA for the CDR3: TGTGCCAGCAGCTTTTTCATCGACAGTAATAATTCACCCCTCCACTTT. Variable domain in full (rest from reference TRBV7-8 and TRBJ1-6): GAGVSQSPRYKVAKRGQDVALRCDPISGHVSLFWYQQALGQGPEFLTYFQNEAQLDKSGLPSDRFFAERPEGSVSTLKIQRTQQEDSAVYLCASSFFIDSNNSPLHFGNGTRLTVT.

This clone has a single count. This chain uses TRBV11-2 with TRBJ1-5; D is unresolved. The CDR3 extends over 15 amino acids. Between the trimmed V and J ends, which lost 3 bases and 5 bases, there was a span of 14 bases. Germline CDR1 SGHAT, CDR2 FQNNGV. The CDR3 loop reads CASSFTGRADQPQHF. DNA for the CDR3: TGTGCCAGCAGCTTTACCGGGAGGGCGGATCAGCCCCAGCATTTT.

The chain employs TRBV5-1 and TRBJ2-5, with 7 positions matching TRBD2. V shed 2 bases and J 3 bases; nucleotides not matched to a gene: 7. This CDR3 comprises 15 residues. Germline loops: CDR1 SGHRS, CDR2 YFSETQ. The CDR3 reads CASSFLGSGEETQYF. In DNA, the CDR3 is TGCGCCAGCAGCTTCTTGGGGAGCGGGGAAGAGACCCAGTACTTC.

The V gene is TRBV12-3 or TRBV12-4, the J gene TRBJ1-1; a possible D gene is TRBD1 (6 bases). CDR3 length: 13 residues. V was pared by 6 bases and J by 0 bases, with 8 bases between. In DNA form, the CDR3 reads TGTGCCAGCAGAGGACAGATGAACACTGAAGCTTTCTTT. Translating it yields CASRGQMNTEAFF.